What follows describes a single T cell receptor (beta chain). Original processing methods: Researchers report that nucleated cell counts were estimated from reference gene primer amplification. Method: immunoSEQ multiplex PCR; TCRdb's copy keeps in-frame clones and lacks some. The D gene and trimming were derived from the DNA, and the V and J assignments and clone size from that table. The sample comprises around 350,000 clones, around 87% of which are singletons, and under 3% rests with the top ten. These data come from a study of blood T cell repertoires in COVID-19. Study information: Samples of COVID-19 (acute and convalescent) were obtained from the United States, Italy and Spain. Sample material is recorded as cDNA or gDNA derived from T cells, B-cell-depleted T cells, or PBMCs.

Sequencing was performed on peripheral blood. The TCR comes from a human donor in a cohort sampled during active COVID-19.

The DNA of the CDR3 is TGCGCCAGCAGCTTGGGACAGGGAACGGATGAGCAGTTCTTC. Translation gives CASSLGQGTDEQFF. The genes are TRBV5-1 and TRBJ2-1; TRBD1 agrees at 7 bases. The germline gives CDR1 SGHRS, CDR2 YFSETQ. This CDR3 is built from 14 residues. V gave up 0 bases and J gave up 8 bases; unmatched junction bases: 5.